This is a list of T cell receptor beta chains from one sample in a study of human T cells and chemical hapten exposure. Each CDR3 protein gets one entry after TCRdb re-called the RACE reads with MiXCR. The data contain fewer than 200,000 distinct CDR3 sequences, about 22% of them seen just once; the ten biggest clones take up approximately 6.4%. This material consisted of whole blood, taken in connection with sensitization to the hapten diphenylcyclopropenone (DPC). These receptors all come from a woman aged 50 to 60 with alopecia areata. Some clones in this sample may be carry-over from other donors' samples. Both conserved end residues are part of each CDR3. The D gene is left open where the match is weak. Expanded clones are given a class, and other clones once, few, many or no size at all.

D gene	V gene	clone size	J gene	CDR3 protein	CDR3 DNA
TRBD1	TRBV11-3	few	TRBJ2-2	CASSLDRGLAGELFF	TGTGCCAGCAGCTTAGACAGGGGGCTGGCCGGGGAGCTGTTTTTT
-	TRBV29-1	-	TRBJ2-2	CSLRDIITGELFF	TGCAGCCTCCGGGACATAATTACCGGGGAGCTGTTTTTT
-	TRBV25-1	-	TRBJ2-2	CASTDRTNTGELFF	TGTGCCAGTACTGACAGAACGAACACCGGGGAGCTGTTTTTT
TRBD1	TRBV20-1	-	TRBJ1-5	CSAATLGQGAGLSNQPQHF	TGCAGTGCTGCCACCCTGGGACAGGGGGCAGGACTAAGCAATCAGCCCCAGCATTTT
-	TRBV2	-	TRBJ2-1	CASSVIGNEQFF	TGTGCCAGCAGTGTTATAGGGAATGAGCAGTTCTTC
-	TRBV20-1	few	TRBJ2-1	CSAKRALSSYNEQFF	TGCAGTGCTAAAAGGGCCCTATCCTCCTACAATGAGCAGTTCTTC
TRBD1	TRBV5-1	many	TRBJ1-6	CASKGAGGNSPLHF	TGCGCCAGCAAAGGGGCAGGGGGTAATTCACCCCTCCACTTT
-	TRBV4-2	-	TRBJ2-6	CASSLVGQGGANVLTF	TGTGCCAGCAGCCTGGTGGGGCAGGGAGGGGCCAACGTCCTGACTTTC
-	TRBV6-1	few	TRBJ1-4	CASSEAAFGLNEKLFF	TGTGCCAGCAGTGAAGCGGCATTTGGGTTAAATGAAAAACTGTTTTTT
TRBD1	TRBV5-1	-	TRBJ2-7	CASSLTGDLSYEQYF	TGCGCCAGCAGCTTGACAGGGGACCTCTCTTACGAGCAGTACTTC
TRBD2	TRBV20-1	-	TRBJ2-2	CSAQTSGRTGELFF	TGCAGTGCACAGACTAGCGGGAGAACCGGGGAGCTGTTTTTT
TRBD2	TRBV6-5	few	TRBJ2-1	CASSSSGNNNNEQFF	TGTGCCAGCAGTTCCAGCGGGAACAACAACAATGAGCAGTTCTTC
-	TRBV5-1	-	TRBJ2-1	CASSLATGSYNEQFF	TGCGCCAGCAGCTTGGCGACCGGCTCCTACAATGAGCAGTTCTTC
TRBD2	TRBV29-1	few	TRBJ2-3	CSALAGGHVTQYF	TGCAGCGCGCTGGCGGGAGGGCACGTTACGCAGTATTTT
-	TRBV10-3	few	TRBJ2-2	CAISPGLPNTGELFF	TGTGCCATCAGCCCGGGGCTACCGAACACCGGGGAGCTGTTTTTT
TRBD2	TRBV12-3/TRBV12-4	few	TRBJ2-3	CASSPLGLAVSTDTQYF	TGTGCCAGCAGTCCCCTCGGGCTAGCGGTTAGCACAGATACGCAGTATTTT
-	TRBV6-6	few	TRBJ1-1	CASSQIGAEAFF	TGTGCCAGCAGCCAGATAGGGGCTGAAGCTTTCTTT
TRBD2	TRBV9	few	TRBJ2-3	CASSVELAAFTDTQYF	TGTGCCAGCAGCGTTGAACTAGCGGCCTTCACAGATACGCAGTATTTT
TRBD1	TRBV3-1	few	TRBJ2-2	CASSRDRGWNTGELFF	TGTGCCAGCAGCCGGGACAGGGGATGGAACACCGGGGAGCTGTTTTTT
-	TRBV15	few	TRBJ2-7	CATSRADFSYEQYF	TGTGCCACCAGCAGGGCCGACTTTTCCTACGAGCAGTACTTC
-	TRBV7-9	few	TRBJ1-1	CASSSGDWFTEAFF	TGTGCCAGCAGCTCCGGCGACTGGTTCACTGAAGCTTTCTTT